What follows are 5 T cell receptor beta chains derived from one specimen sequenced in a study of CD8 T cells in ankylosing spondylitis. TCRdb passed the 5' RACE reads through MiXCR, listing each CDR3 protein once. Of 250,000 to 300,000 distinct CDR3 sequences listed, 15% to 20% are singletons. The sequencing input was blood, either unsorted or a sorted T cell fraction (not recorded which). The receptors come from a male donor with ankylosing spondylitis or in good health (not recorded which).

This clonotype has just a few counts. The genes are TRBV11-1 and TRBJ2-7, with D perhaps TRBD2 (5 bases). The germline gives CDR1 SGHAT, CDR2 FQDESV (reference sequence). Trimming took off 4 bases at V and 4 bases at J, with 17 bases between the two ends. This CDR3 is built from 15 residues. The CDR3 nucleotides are TGTGCCAGCAGCTACGGTGAGAGTGGCGGGTACGAGCAGTACTTC. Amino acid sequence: CASSYGESGGYEQYF.

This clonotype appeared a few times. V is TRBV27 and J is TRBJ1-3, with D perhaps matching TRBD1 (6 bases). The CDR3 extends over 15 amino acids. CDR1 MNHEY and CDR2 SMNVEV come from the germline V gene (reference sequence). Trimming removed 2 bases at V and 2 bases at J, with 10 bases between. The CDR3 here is CASSLIGGAGNTIYF. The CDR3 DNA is TGTGCCAGCAGTTTAATAGGGGGGGCTGGAAACACCATATATTTT.

The CDR3 here is CAISDRDSETQYF. The CDR3 region has the DNA TGTGCCATCAGTGACAGGGACTCGGAGACCCAGTACTTC. The chain joins TRBV10-3 to TRBJ2-5, with D maybe TRBD2 (6 bases). The CDR3 sequence is 13 residues long. Per germline, CDR1 ENHRY and CDR2 SYGVKD. V lost 3 bases and J 5 bases, leaving 10 bases between the germline ends.

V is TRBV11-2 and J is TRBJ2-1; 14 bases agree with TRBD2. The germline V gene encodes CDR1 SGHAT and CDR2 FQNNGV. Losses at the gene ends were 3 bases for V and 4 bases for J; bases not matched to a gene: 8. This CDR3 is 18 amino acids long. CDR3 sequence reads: CASSLGLAGEGGYNEQFF. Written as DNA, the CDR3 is TGTGCCAGCAGCTTGGGACTAGCGGGAGAGGGAGGATACAATGAGCAGTTCTTC.

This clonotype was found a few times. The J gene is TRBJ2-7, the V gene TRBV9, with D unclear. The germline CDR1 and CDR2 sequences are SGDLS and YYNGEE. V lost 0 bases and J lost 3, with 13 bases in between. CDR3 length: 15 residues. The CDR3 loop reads CASSVALSLDYEQYF. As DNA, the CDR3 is TGTGCCAGCAGCGTAGCTTTAAGTTTGGACTACGAGCAGTACTTC.